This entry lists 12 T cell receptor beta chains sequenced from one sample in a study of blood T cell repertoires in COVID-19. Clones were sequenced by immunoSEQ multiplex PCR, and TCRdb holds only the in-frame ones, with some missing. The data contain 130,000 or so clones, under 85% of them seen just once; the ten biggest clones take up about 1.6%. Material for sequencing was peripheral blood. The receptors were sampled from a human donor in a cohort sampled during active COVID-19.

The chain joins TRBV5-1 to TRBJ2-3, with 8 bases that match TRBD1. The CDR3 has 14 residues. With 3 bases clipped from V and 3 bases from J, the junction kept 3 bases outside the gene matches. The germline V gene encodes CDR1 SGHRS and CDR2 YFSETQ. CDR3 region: CASSSQGETDTQYF. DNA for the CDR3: TGCGCCAGCAGCTCACAGGGGGAGACAGATACGCAGTATTTT.

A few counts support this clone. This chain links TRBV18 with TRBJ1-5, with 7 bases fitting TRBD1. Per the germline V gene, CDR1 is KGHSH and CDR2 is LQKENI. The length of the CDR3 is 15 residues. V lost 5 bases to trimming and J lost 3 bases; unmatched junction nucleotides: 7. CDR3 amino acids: CASSIGQEVNQPQHF. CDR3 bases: TGTGCCAGCTCAATCGGACAGGAGGTCAATCAGCCCCAGCATTTT.

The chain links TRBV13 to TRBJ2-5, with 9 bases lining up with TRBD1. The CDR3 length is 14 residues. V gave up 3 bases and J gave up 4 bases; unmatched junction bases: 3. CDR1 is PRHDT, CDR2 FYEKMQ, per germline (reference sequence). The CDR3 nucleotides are TGTGCCAGCAGCTTCCGACAGGGGGGAGAGACCCAGTACTTC. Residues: CASSFRQGGETQYF.

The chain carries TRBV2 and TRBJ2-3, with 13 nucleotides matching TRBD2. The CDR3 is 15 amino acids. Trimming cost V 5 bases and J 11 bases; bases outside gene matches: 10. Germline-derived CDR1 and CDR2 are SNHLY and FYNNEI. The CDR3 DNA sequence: TGTGCCAGCAGTCTGGGACTAGCGGGGCTGAGCGGGCAGTATTTT. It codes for CASSLGLAGLSGQYF.

CDR3 sequence (DNA): TGTGCCAGCAGTGAAATGGCGGGAGGGTCAGATACGCAGTATTTT. This gives the protein CASSEMAGGSDTQYF. The chain has TRBV2 and TRBJ2-3, with TRBD2 matching over 9 bases. The CDR3 is made up of 15 amino acids. V was pared by 2 bases and J by 4 bases, with 4 bases of the junction left unmatched. Germline V gene sequence: CDR1 SNHLY, CDR2 FYNNEI.

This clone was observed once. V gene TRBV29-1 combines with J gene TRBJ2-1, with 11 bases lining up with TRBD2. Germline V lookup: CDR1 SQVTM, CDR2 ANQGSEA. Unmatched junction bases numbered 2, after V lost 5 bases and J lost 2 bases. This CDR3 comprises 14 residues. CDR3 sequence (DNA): TGCAGCGTTAGACTAGCGGGAACCTACAATGAGCAGTTCTTC. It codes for CSVRLAGTYNEQFF.

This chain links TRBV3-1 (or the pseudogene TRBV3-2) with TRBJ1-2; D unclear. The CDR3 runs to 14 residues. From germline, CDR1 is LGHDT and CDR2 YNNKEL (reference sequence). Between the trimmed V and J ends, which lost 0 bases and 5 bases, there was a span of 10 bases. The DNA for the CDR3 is TGTGCCAGCAGCCAAGATCTGCAGAAATATGGCTACACCTTC. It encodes CASSQDLQKYGYTF.

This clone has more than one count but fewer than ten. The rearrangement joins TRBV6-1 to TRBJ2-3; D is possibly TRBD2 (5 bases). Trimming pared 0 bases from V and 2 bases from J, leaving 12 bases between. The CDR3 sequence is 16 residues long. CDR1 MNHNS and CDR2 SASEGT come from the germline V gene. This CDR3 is CASSEAAGRYTDTQYF. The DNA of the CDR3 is TGTGCCAGCAGTGAAGCCGCGGGCCGGTACACAGATACGCAGTATTTT.

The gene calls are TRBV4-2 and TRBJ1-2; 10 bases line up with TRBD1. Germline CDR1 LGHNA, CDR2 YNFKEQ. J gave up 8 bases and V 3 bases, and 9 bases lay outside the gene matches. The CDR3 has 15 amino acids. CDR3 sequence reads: CASSQDRGTSGGYTF. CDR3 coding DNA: TGTGCCAGCAGCCAGGACAGGGGGACATCGGGGGGCTACACCTTC.

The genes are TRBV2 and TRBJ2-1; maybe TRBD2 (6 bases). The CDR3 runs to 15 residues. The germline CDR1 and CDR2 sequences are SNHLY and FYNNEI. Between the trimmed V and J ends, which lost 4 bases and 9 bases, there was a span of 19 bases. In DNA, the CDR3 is TGTGCCAGCAGTGGGCGGGAATCTCGGTCAGCTGAGCAGTTCTTC. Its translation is CASSGRESRSAEQFF.

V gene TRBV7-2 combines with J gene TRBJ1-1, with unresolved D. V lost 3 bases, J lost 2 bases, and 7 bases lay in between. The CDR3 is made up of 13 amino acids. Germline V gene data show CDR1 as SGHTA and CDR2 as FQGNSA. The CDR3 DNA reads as TGTGCCAGCAGCTTCGGGGAAAACACTGAAGCTTTCTTT. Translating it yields CASSFGENTEAFF.

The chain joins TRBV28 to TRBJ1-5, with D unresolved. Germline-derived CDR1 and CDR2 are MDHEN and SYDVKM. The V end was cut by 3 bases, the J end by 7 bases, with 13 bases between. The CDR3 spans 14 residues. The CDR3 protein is CASSFLAATQPQHF. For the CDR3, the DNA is TGTGCCAGCAGTTTTCTAGCTGCGACACAGCCCCAGCATTTT. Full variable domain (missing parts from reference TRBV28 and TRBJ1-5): DVKVTQSSRYLVKRTGEKVFLECVQDMDHENMFWYRQDPGLGLRLIYFSYDVKMKEKGDIPEGYSVSREKKERFSLILESASTNQTSMYLCASSFLAATQPQHFGDGTRLSIL.